The 14 T cell receptor beta chains listed next were all sequenced from one sample in a study of T cell repertoires in cytomegalovirus infection (dated by TCRdb to the late 2010s). In light of the paper, this sample's treatment or condition label describes: in vitro stimulation with specific CMV peptide epitopes to enrich CMV-specific T cells. TCRdb records Illumina HiSeq 1500 as the sequencer. The public reads were reanalyzed by TCRdb: fastp trimming at Q25, MiXCR alignment, in-frame beta chains only. Rows with a matching CDR3 protein are joined into one entry that keeps the most common DNA and genes. The sample table contains about 830,000 distinct CDR3 sequences; only one count was recorded for 30% to 35% of them. Clones ranked in the top ten supply roughly 12% of the sample. These receptors lack a known antigen. The sample here was cultured CD8+ T cells from PBMCs, taken from culture after CMV antigen stimulation. All receptors derive from a human donor in good health (CMV status not recorded). Some clones in this sample may be carry-over from other donors' samples.

The genes are TRBV9 and TRBJ2-3, with D possibly being TRBD1 or TRBD2 (5 bases each). Trimming cost V 3 bases and J 1 base, with 15 bases left between them. From germline, CDR1 is SGDLS and CDR2 YYNGEE. This CDR3 comprises 16 residues. In nucleotides, the CDR3 is TGTGCCAGCAGCGGAGGGACGGCGAAACGCACAGATACGCAGTATTTT. This gives the protein CASSGGTAKRTDTQYF.

The V gene is TRBV7-2, the J gene TRBJ1-2; weak D call: TRBD1 (5 bases). V lost 0 bases to trimming and J lost 1 base, with 12 bases between them. Germline values: CDR1 SGHTA, CDR2 FQGNSA. This CDR3 spans 16 amino acids. Written as DNA, the CDR3 is TGTGCCAGCAGCTTAGCTGCAGGGATTTATAACTATGGCTACACCTTC. As protein: CASSLAAGIYNYGYTF.

This chain links TRBV4-1 with TRBJ1-4, with 8 nucleotides matching TRBD1. With 4 bases clipped from V and 6 bases from J, the junction kept 7 bases outside the gene matches. The CDR3 contains 15 residues. The germline CDR1 and CDR2 sequences are MGHRA and YSYEKL. The CDR3 DNA reads TGCGCCAGCAGCCGAAGCACGGACAGGGATGAAAAACTGTTTTTT. It specifies CASSRSTDRDEKLFF.

This clonotype turned up a few times. The chain carries TRBV7-8 and TRBJ1-1, with 8 positions matching TRBD1. The length of the CDR3 is 17 residues. Germline V gives CDR1 SGHVS, CDR2 FQNEAQ. The junction had 18 bases not matched to a gene; V was cut back by 5 bases and J by 7 bases. The CDR3 region has the DNA TGTGCCAGCAGCCTAGACAAAGAGGACAGGGATCAGGGTGAAGCTTTCTTT. Its protein product is CASSLDKEDRDQGEAFF.

In the case of this clonotype: This may be a read error, as it is one base from a much larger clone. The chain couples TRBV12-3 or TRBV12-4 to TRBJ2-1; the match to TRBD1 covers 9 bases. The CDR3 contains 15 residues. The CDR3 DNA reads as TGTACCAGCAGTTCGTTGGACAGGGGTGGCAATGAGCAGTTCTTC. It codes for CTSSSLDRGGNEQFF.

This clonotype has only a few counts. This chain joins TRBV12-3 or TRBV12-4 and TRBJ1-5; D uncertain. The V end was cut by 10 bases, the J end by 5 bases, with 18 bases between. The CDR3 length is 14 residues. CDR3: CATALSVRDQPQHF. In nucleotides, the CDR3 is TGTGCCACCGCCCTTAGCGTTAGGGATCAGCCCCAGCATTTT.

V usage is TRBV11-2 and J usage is TRBJ2-4; 10 bases map to TRBD2. The trim removed 0 bases at V and 1 base at J, leaving 3 bases unmatched. This CDR3 comprises 17 residues. Per the germline V gene, CDR1 is SGHAT and CDR2 is FQNNGV. The CDR3 reads CASSLDFSGGAKNIQYF. In DNA, the CDR3 is TGTGCCAGCAGCTTAGACTTTAGCGGGGGGGCCAAAAACATTCAGTACTTC.

The chain combines TRBV9 with TRBJ1-2; unclear D gene. CDR3 length: 11 amino acids. The germline gives CDR1 SGDLS, CDR2 YYNGEE. V was pared by 6 bases and J by 4 bases, with 7 bases between. CDR3 in DNA: TGTGCCAGCAAGGCAGTCTATGGCTACACCTTC. It specifies CASKAVYGYTF.

The rearrangement links TRBV10-2 to TRBJ1-4; no firm D call. The germline V gene encodes CDR1 WSHSY and CDR2 SAAADI. V gave up 2 bases and J gave up 8 bases, with 3 bases separating them. This CDR3 region has 11 residues. The CDR3 region is CASSEMEKLFF. CDR3 DNA sequence: TGCGCCAGCAGTGAGATGGAAAAACTGTTTTTT.

Only a few counts were recorded for this clonotype. The J gene is TRBJ2-5, the V gene TRBV20-1; tentatively, D is TRBD1 (8 bases). Trimming removed 6 bases at V and 4 bases at J, with 18 bases between. From germline, CDR1 is DFQATT and CDR2 SNEGSKA (reference sequence). This CDR3 contains 14 residues. CDR3 loop: CSATGQGGPETQYF. CDR3 in DNA: TGCAGTGCCACCGGACAGGGAGGGCCAGAGACCCAGTACTTC.

CDR3 DNA sequence: TGTGCCAGCAGTGCACCCCTCGGGGGGGGATCACCCCTCCACTTT. Translation gives CASSAPLGGGSPLHF. J is TRBJ1-6 and V is TRBV27, with D perhaps matching TRBD1 (5 bases). Between the trimmed V and J ends, which lost 5 bases and 10 bases, there was a span of 18 bases. Germline V gives CDR1 MNHEY, CDR2 SMNVEV (reference sequence). This CDR3 comprises 15 residues.

There are a few counts of this clonotype. The V call is TRBV20-1, the J call TRBJ2-2; D call uncertain. Germline V gene data show CDR1 as DFQATT and CDR2 as SNEGSKA (reference sequence). CDR3 length: 13 amino acids. Trimming took 2 bases from V and 2 from J, leaving 6 bases between them. The CDR3 sequence is CSARLDNTGELFF. The CDR3 DNA reads as TGCAGTGCTAGACTTGATAACACCGGGGAGCTGTTTTTT.

This chain links TRBV12-5 with TRBJ2-3; unclear D gene. Looked up from germline, CDR1 is LGHNT and CDR2 is FRNRAP. Trimming pared 0 bases from V and 4 bases from J, leaving 5 bases between. The CDR3 runs 13 residues. For the CDR3, the DNA is TGTGCTAGTGGTTTGGTGAAACCAGATACGCAGTATTTT. Translated: CASGLVKPDTQYF.

V and J are TRBV5-6 and TRBJ1-1; no reliable D call. The germline gives CDR1 SGHDT, CDR2 YYEEEE. The CDR3 loop spans 14 amino acids. Trimming took 4 bases from V and 6 from J, leaving 16 bases between them. Here the CDR3 DNA reads TGTGCCAGCAGCGTAGACGAAGATGGGCCTGAAGCTTTCTTT. Amino acid sequence: CASSVDEDGPEAFF.